The 17 T cell receptor beta chains below all came from one sample that was sequenced in a study of blood T cell repertoires in COVID-19. Assay: immunoSEQ multiplex PCR; the TCRdb copy retains only in-frame clones and omits some. The table includes 70,000 or so clones, 75% to 80% detected once. Sequencing was carried out using peripheral blood. Receptors originate from a human donor in a cohort sampled during active COVID-19.

The table lists this clone with a few counts. The chain carries TRBV11-2 and TRBJ2-7; a possible D gene is TRBD2 (5 bases). This CDR3 is built from 14 residues. Per the germline V gene, CDR1 is SGHAT and CDR2 is FQNNGV. Trimming took 4 bases from V and 0 from J, leaving 10 bases between them. The CDR3 loop is CASSSGSGSYEQYF. As DNA, the CDR3 is TGTGCCAGCAGCTCAGGAAGCGGCTCCTACGAGCAGTACTTC.

This clone has more than one count but fewer than ten. This chain connects TRBV6-5 to TRBJ2-7; tentatively, D is TRBD1 (6 bases). Germline CDR1 reads MNHEY; CDR2 reads SVGAGI. The CDR3 has 15 residues. Trimming pared 0 bases from V and 2 bases from J, leaving 11 bases between. The CDR3 protein is CASSYSGTPTYEQYF. Here the CDR3 DNA reads TGTGCCAGCAGTTACTCGGGGACACCGACCTACGAGCAGTACTTC.

This chain's CDR3 is CASSPRTGIFYEQYF. The CDR3 region has the DNA TGTGCCAGCTCACCAAGGACAGGGATATTCTACGAGCAGTACTTC. The V call is TRBV18, the J call TRBJ2-7, with 8 bases aligning to TRBD1. Germline-derived CDR1 and CDR2 are KGHSH and LQKENI. The V gene end was trimmed by 2 bases and the J gene end by 3 bases; junction bases not matched to a gene: 6. This CDR3 is 15 amino acids long.

J is TRBJ2-1 and V is TRBV27, with 13 positions matching TRBD2. The CDR3 covers 15 residues. Trimming cost V 7 bases and J 7 bases; bases outside gene matches: 7. Germline CDR1 and CDR2: MNHEY and SMNVEV (reference sequence). The CDR3 bases are TGTGCCAGCACCCCGTTGGGACTAGCGGGAAATGAGCAGTTCTTC. Its protein product is CASTPLGLAGNEQFF.

This clone was recorded once. The chain recombines TRBV3-1 (or the pseudogene TRBV3-2) with TRBJ1-2; weak D call: TRBD1 (5 bases). CDR1 and CDR2 from the germline V gene are LGHDT and YNNKEL (reference sequence). The CDR3 covers 13 residues. Trimming removed 4 bases at V and 7 bases at J, with 13 bases between. The CDR3 region has the DNA TGTGCCAGCAGCCGAGACAGAAGTCCTGGCTACACCTTC. Its translation: CASSRDRSPGYTF.

This clone has just one count. This chain links TRBV11-1 with TRBJ2-2; 7 bases fit TRBD1. Germline values: CDR1 SGHAT, CDR2 FQDESV (reference sequence). The CDR3 extends over 15 amino acids. Trimming cost V 2 bases and J 6 bases; bases outside gene matches: 6. The CDR3 DNA reads as TGTGCCAGCAGCTTAAAGGGGGCGAGGGCCGGGGAGCTGTTTTTT. As protein: CASSLKGARAGELFF.

This chain links TRBV4-1 with TRBJ2-1; TRBD2 matches at 8 bases. V was clipped by 6 bases and J by 8 bases; unmatched bases: 15. This CDR3 region has 16 residues. Germline V gene lookup returns CDR1 MGHRA and CDR2 YSYEKL. The CDR3 region has the DNA TGCGCCAGCAGTTACAGCGGGAGCCCGACTTTGGATGAGCAGTTCTTC. Protein product: CASSYSGSPTLDEQFF.

The V call is TRBV19, the J call TRBJ1-4; the D gene is possibly TRBD1 (6 bases). The germline gives CDR1 LNHDA, CDR2 SQIVND (reference sequence). CDR3 length: 15 amino acids. V shed 7 bases and J shed 5 bases, with 17 bases lying between them. The CDR3 here is CASIRIDRPNEKLFF. For the CDR3, the DNA is TGTGCCAGTATCCGAATAGACAGGCCGAATGAAAAACTGTTTTTT. The full variable domain, rest sourced from reference TRBV19 and TRBJ1-4, is DGGITQSPKYLFRKEGQNVTLSCEQNLNHDAMYWYRQDPGQGLRLIYYSQIVNDFQKGDIAEGYSVSREKKESFPLTVTSAQKNPTAFYLCASIRIDRPNEKLFFGSGTQLSVL.

This clone was detected once. The chain links TRBV11-2 to TRBJ2-7, with D possibly TRBD2 on 5 matching bases. This CDR3 region has 13 residues. The germline V and J ends were trimmed by 1 base and 6 bases, with 10 bases remaining between them. CDR1 is SGHAT, CDR2 FQNNGV, per germline. The CDR3 nucleotides are TGTGCCAGCAGCTTAGGCCGGGCGGGCGAGCAGTACTTC. Protein product: CASSLGRAGEQYF.

The chain employs TRBV2 and TRBJ2-7, with TRBD1 identical over 12 bases. V dropped 1 base and J dropped 6; count of bases not matched to a gene: 7. Germline CDR1 and CDR2: SNHLY and FYNNEI. This CDR3 is 16 amino acids long. This CDR3 is CASSEDRGTGGAEQYF. CDR3 nucleotide sequence: TGTGCCAGCAGTGAAGATCGGGGGACAGGGGGCGCCGAGCAGTACTTC.

V usage is TRBV29-1 and J usage is TRBJ2-7; 8 nucleotides align to TRBD1. Germline CDR1 SQVTM, CDR2 ANQGSEA. This CDR3 has 13 residues. V dropped 6 bases and J dropped 2; count of bases not matched to a gene: 6. CDR3 in amino acids: CSVARDRTYEQYF. In DNA, the CDR3 is TGCAGCGTCGCCCGGGACAGGACCTACGAGCAGTACTTC.

CDR3 in DNA: TGCAGCGGACTAGGGACTTCTGGAAACACCATATATTTT. As protein: CSGLGTSGNTIYF. The chain combines TRBV29-1 with TRBJ1-3; tentative D call: TRBD1 (5 bases). Trimming pared 7 bases from V and 1 base from J, leaving 11 bases between. Germline V gene sequence: CDR1 SQVTM, CDR2 ANQGSEA. The CDR3 is 13 amino acids.

This chain connects TRBV7-2 to TRBJ2-1, with 12 positions matching TRBD2. This CDR3 spans 14 amino acids. J lost 6 bases, V lost 6 bases, and 3 bases had no gene match. In germline, CDR1 is SGHTA, CDR2 FQGNSA. The CDR3 reads CASSRTSGINEQFF. CDR3 DNA sequence: TGTGCCAGCAGTCGGACTAGCGGGATCAATGAGCAGTTCTTC.

The rearrangement joins TRBV2 to TRBJ2-1, with TRBD2 identical over 15 bases. Germline lookup yields CDR1 SNHLY and CDR2 FYNNEI. V shed 6 bases, J shed 1 base, and the junction held 4 bases outside the gene matches. The CDR3 is 17 amino acids. The CDR3 loop is CASSGTSGRSSYNEQFF. The CDR3 nucleotides are TGTGCCAGCAGCGGGACTAGCGGGAGGTCGTCCTACAATGAGCAGTTCTTC.

This chain links TRBV5-1 with TRBJ1-5, with D unclear. The CDR3 extends over 15 amino acids. With 0 bases removed from V and 3 bases from J, the gap between germline ends came to 10 bases. The germline gives CDR1 SGHRS, CDR2 YFSETQ. The CDR3 nucleotides are TGCGCCAGCAGCTTGGAAGGAGGGATCAATCAGCCCCAGCATTTT. Protein sequence: CASSLEGGINQPQHF.

The V call is TRBV12-5, the J call TRBJ1-3; 9 nucleotides align to TRBD1. J was trimmed by 3 bases and V by 0 bases; bases with no gene match: 6. The CDR3 is 17 amino acids. Germline V gene sequence: CDR1 LGHNT, CDR2 FRNRAP. The CDR3 region has the DNA TGTGCTAGTGGTTTGGTAGGGACAGGGAAGGGTGGAAACACCATATATTTT. Encoded protein: CASGLVGTGKGGNTIYF.

This sequence joins TRBV5-5 and TRBJ2-1; the match to TRBD1 covers 9 bases. The CDR3 contains 15 residues. V gave up 4 bases and J gave up 2 bases; unmatched junction bases: 4. Looked up from germline, CDR1 is SGHKS and CDR2 is YYEKEE (reference sequence). CDR3: CASSPDRGAYNEQFF. CDR3 DNA: TGTGCCAGCAGCCCTGACAGGGGGGCCTACAATGAGCAGTTCTTC.